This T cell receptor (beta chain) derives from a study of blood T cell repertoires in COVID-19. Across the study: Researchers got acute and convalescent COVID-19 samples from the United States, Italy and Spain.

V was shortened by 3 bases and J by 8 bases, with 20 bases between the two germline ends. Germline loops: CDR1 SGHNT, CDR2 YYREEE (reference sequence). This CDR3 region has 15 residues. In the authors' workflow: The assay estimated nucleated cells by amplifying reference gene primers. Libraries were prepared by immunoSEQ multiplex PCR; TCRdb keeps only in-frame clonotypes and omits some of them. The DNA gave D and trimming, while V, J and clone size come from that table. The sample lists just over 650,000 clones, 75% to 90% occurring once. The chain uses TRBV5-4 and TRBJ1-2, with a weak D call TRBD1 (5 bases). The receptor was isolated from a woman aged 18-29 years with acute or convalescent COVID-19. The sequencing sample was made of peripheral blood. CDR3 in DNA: TGTGCCAGCAGCTCCCTCGTGGGGAGGGGAAAGGGCTACACCTTC. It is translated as CASSSLVGRGKGYTF.